This entry lists 11 T cell receptor beta chains sequenced from one sample in a study of beta chain features in type 1 diabetes. The entirety of the isolated RNA underwent reverse transcription, so expressed TCRB transcripts were sequenced. Clones were read by immunoSEQ multiplex PCR, and TCRdb kept only the in-frame ones, dropping some. The sample comprises more than 300,000 clones, less than 10% of which are singletons, and more than 0.4% rests with the top ten. The sequenced sample consisted of central memory CD4+ T cells from blood. The receptors come from a woman between 18 and 30 years old in good health.

In this sample, this clone turned up a few times. The chain couples TRBV2 to TRBJ1-2, with 8 nucleotides matching TRBD1. The germline gives CDR1 SNHLY, CDR2 FYNNEI. The CDR3 sequence is 14 residues long. V lost 5 bases, J lost 2 bases, and 4 bases stayed unmatched. The CDR3 DNA sequence: TGTGCCAGCAGTAGGACAGGGCCCAACTATGGCTACACCTTC. Translating it yields CASSRTGPNYGYTF.

The rearrangement joins TRBV6-5 to TRBJ2-1; TRBD1 might be the D (6 bases). The CDR3 loop spans 13 amino acids. CDR1 and CDR2 (germline): MNHEY, SVGAGI. V lost 4 bases to trimming and J lost 8 bases, with 12 bases between them. CDR3 region: CASSSRGVDEQFF. The CDR3, as DNA: TGTGCCAGCAGTTCCAGGGGAGTCGATGAGCAGTTCTTC.

This chain uses TRBV7-8 with TRBJ2-1; a possible D gene is TRBD1 (6 bases). Trimming took 6 bases from V and 5 from J, leaving 14 bases between them. The CDR3 extends over 14 amino acids. Germline CDR1 SGHVS, CDR2 FQNEAQ. The DNA of the CDR3 is TGTGCCAGCAGGCCCCAGGGGACGAACAATGAGCAGTTCTTC. It yields the protein CASRPQGTNNEQFF.

A few counts support this clone. This rearrangement joins TRBV6-5 to TRBJ2-7, with TRBD2 identical over 7 bases. The CDR3 spans 14 residues. CDR1 and CDR2 from the germline V gene are MNHEY and SVGAGI. Losses at the gene ends were 7 bases for V and 0 bases for J; bases not matched to a gene: 6. The CDR3 nucleotides are TGTGCCAGCACCTCGCCTAGCGGCTCCTACGAGCAGTACTTC. It yields the protein CASTSPSGSYEQYF.

This clone was picked up a small number of times. The chain joins TRBV5-6 to TRBJ2-7, with TRBD2 matching over 15 bases. The ends lost 3 bases at V and 7 bases at J; junction bases unmatched: 5. Germline V gives CDR1 SGHDT, CDR2 YYEEEE. This CDR3 contains 15 residues. CDR3 in amino acids: CASSSGLAGGREQYF. The CDR3 DNA reads as TGTGCCAGCAGCTCAGGACTAGCGGGAGGGCGGGAGCAGTACTTC.

The sample holds a few counts of this clone. The chain uses TRBV11-2 and TRBJ2-4; 10 positions agree with TRBD2. The trim removed 1 base at V and 9 bases at J, leaving 9 bases unmatched. The CDR3 loop spans 16 amino acids. The V gene's germline CDR1 is SGHAT and CDR2 FQNNGV. This CDR3 is CASSLVPSGRGGIQYF. The CDR3 DNA reads as TGTGCCAGCAGCTTAGTGCCCAGCGGGAGGGGCGGCATTCAGTACTTC.

This chain uses TRBV27 with TRBJ1-2, with D possibly TRBD1 on 6 matching bases. Trimming took off 0 bases at V and 8 bases at J, with 13 bases between the two ends. This CDR3 spans 14 amino acids. Germline values: CDR1 MNHEY, CDR2 SMNVEV (reference sequence). The DNA of the CDR3 is TGTGCCAGCAGTTTATCCAGGGGATCGGGGGGCTACACCTTC. Translation gives CASSLSRGSGGYTF.

The chain combines TRBV19 with TRBJ1-5, with D possibly TRBD1 on 5 matching bases. The CDR3 has 14 residues. CDR1 is LNHDA and CDR2 is SQIVND in the germline V gene (reference sequence). Trimming stripped 5 bases from V and 7 bases from J, with 15 bases between. In DNA, the CDR3 is TGTGCCAGTAGTTTGTCAGGGCAGGGACAGCCCCAGCATTTT. This gives the protein CASSLSGQGQPQHF.

DNA of the CDR3: TGTGCCAGCCGCTCGGAAGGGGCCTATGGCTACACCTTC. Residues: CASRSEGAYGYTF. The chain uses TRBV11-2 and TRBJ1-2; D is perhaps TRBD1 (5 bases). Trimming shortened V by 8 bases and J by 4 bases, and 14 bases separated the two germline ends. Germline CDR1 and CDR2: SGHAT and FQNNGV. This CDR3 region has 13 residues.

This clone was seen repeatedly, ten times or more. Other DNA sequences from this sample encode an identical CDR3 as well. This chain connects TRBV7-9 to TRBJ1-4; 10 positions agree with TRBD1. Looked up from germline, CDR1 is SEHNR and CDR2 is FQNEAQ (reference sequence). There are 14 residues in the CDR3. With V trimmed by 4 bases and J by 5 bases, 1 base remained unmatched. In DNA form, the CDR3 reads TGTGCCAGCAGCTCGGGACAGGGGAATGAAAAACTGTTTTTT. As protein: CASSSGQGNEKLFF.

This clone was detected only a few times. V usage is TRBV11-2 and J usage is TRBJ1-5; D is unresolved. Germline V gene data show CDR1 as SGHAT and CDR2 as FQNNGV. V lost 2 bases to trimming and J lost 2 bases, with 10 bases between them. CDR3 length equals 15 residues. CDR3 nucleotides: TGTGCCAGCAGCTTACAGGCAGATGGCAATCAGCCCCAGCATTTT. Residues: CASSLQADGNQPQHF.